The 25 T cell receptor beta chains given below trace back to one sample, sequenced in a study of immune characterization of retroperitoneal liposarcoma. MiXCR was run by TCRdb on the PCR reads, yielding one entry per CDR3 protein. The sample includes under 20,000 distinct CDR3 sequences, more than 35% seen only once; the top ten take 6.5% to 9%. Material for sequencing was blood. The receptors derive from a male donor with retroperitoneal liposarcoma.

Regarding this clonotype: Lacking the conserved final phenylalanine or tryptophan, this CDR3 likely reflects a read error. It is unclear where the CDR3 begins or ends on the DNA, so no DNA is shown, and the CDR3 is as TCRdb lists it. V gene TRBV6-2 or TRBV6-3 combines with J gene TRBJ2-3; the DNA was not compared with TRBD1, the D call given in the table. Germline V CDR1 and CDR2: MNHEY, SVGEGT. The CDR3 is 13 amino acids long, termini counted. The CDR3 sequence: CASRRAGVETQFY.

This clonotype came up a few times. This chain joins TRBV25-1 and TRBJ2-3; 8 bases are a match to TRBD2. This CDR3 has 16 amino acids. V trimming: 5 bases; J trimming: 3 bases; junction bases outside the gene matches: 10. Germline V CDR1 and CDR2: MGHDK, SYGVNS. CDR3: CASSKGWERGTDTQYF. Written as DNA, the CDR3 is TGTGCCAGCAGTAAAGGGTGGGAGCGGGGGACAGATACGCAGTATTTT.

This clonotype showed up many times. The chain carries TRBV12-3 or TRBV12-4 and TRBJ2-3; 7 nucleotides line up with TRBD1. Trimming took 8 bases from V and 4 from J; bases not matched to a gene: 12. This CDR3 has 15 amino acids. CDR3 amino acids: CASRRQGISSDTQYF. Here the CDR3 DNA reads TGTGCCAGCCGAAGACAGGGTATATCGTCAGATACGCAGTATTTT.

A note on this clonotype: This sequence may be a read error, since a much larger clone differs from it by one base. The rearrangement links TRBV6-1 to TRBJ2-3; TRBD2 matches 10 bases. Per the germline V gene, CDR1 is MNHNS and CDR2 is SASEGT. J was trimmed by 6 bases and V by 6 bases; bases with no gene match: 18. There are 18 residues in the CDR3. The CDR3 DNA reads as TGTGCCAGCAGGCCGGGACTAGCGTTAAGCCGTGGGGGGGATACGCAGTATTTT. Translated, it gives CASRPGLALSRGGDTQYF.

CDR3 sequence reads: CASSRTGLNTGELFF. CDR3 nucleotide sequence: TGTGCCAGCAGTCGGACAGGACTGAACACCGGGGAGCTGTTTTTT. The chain uses TRBV7-2 and TRBJ2-2, with 7 bases aligning to TRBD1. Losses at the gene ends were 6 bases for V and 1 base for J; bases not matched to a gene: 5. CDR3 length: 15 amino acids. From germline, CDR1 is SGHTA and CDR2 FQGNSA.

In its sample, this clonotype was seen a few times. This chain joins TRBV7-2 and TRBJ2-3, with 9 positions matching TRBD2. Per the germline V gene, CDR1 is SGHTA and CDR2 is FQGNSA. This CDR3 is built from 18 residues. V lost 4 bases, J lost 3 bases, and 14 bases stayed unmatched. CDR3 residues: CASSSIIAGDARTDTQYF. The CDR3 DNA follows: TGTGCCAGCAGCTCTATAATAGCGGGAGACGCCAGGACAGATACGCAGTATTTT.

This clonotype was counted at least ten times. The rearrangement joins TRBV6-1 to TRBJ2-2; 14 bases map to TRBD2. The CDR3 has 16 residues. V was clipped by 5 bases and J by 6 bases; unmatched bases: 5. CDR1 and CDR2 from the germline V gene are MNHNS and SASEGT. As DNA, the CDR3 is TGTGCCAGCAGTTCCCGACTAGCGGGAGGGTCCGGGGAGCTGTTTTTT. It is translated as CASSSRLAGGSGELFF.

This clonotype was counted ten times or more. This rearrangement joins TRBV6-1 to TRBJ2-1, with no clear D. V was clipped by 1 base and J by 13 bases, with 14 bases between them. There are 13 residues in the CDR3. Germline-derived CDR1 and CDR2 are MNHNS and SASEGT. The CDR3 bases are TGTGCCAGCAGTGAAGGGGTCCAAGAGACCCAGTTCTTC. Translation: CASSEGVQETQFF.

This clonotype has only a few counts. The genes are TRBV11-3 and TRBJ2-1; a weak D match, TRBD1 (5 bases). The J call may be in error: the DNA end matches TRBJ2-7 better. From germline, CDR1 is SGHNT and CDR2 YENEEA. There are 12 residues in the CDR3. The CDR3 loop reads CASSLGGTEQYF. The DNA of the CDR3 is TGTGCCAGCAGCTTAGGGGGCACTGAGCAGTACTTC.

This clonotype is classed as medium-sized. CDR3 nucleotide sequence: TGTGCCAGCAGTAAGTGGGGACAGCCCGACTACAATGAGCAGTACTTC. Residues: CASSKWGQPDYNEQYF. This sequence joins TRBV6-1 and TRBJ2-1; 7 positions match TRBD1. Gene TRBJ2-7 matches the end of the DNA better, so the J call may be wrong. The CDR3 sequence is 16 residues long. Germline loops: CDR1 MNHNS, CDR2 SASEGT.

This chain connects TRBV7-6 to TRBJ2-3, with TRBD2 matching over 14 bases. Per germline, CDR1 SGHVS and CDR2 FNYEAQ. The ends lost 2 bases at V and 5 bases at J; junction bases unmatched: 9. The CDR3 spans 18 residues. The CDR3: CASSLTGLAGARRDTQYF. Here the CDR3 DNA reads TGTGCCAGCAGCTTAACGGGACTAGCGGGAGCCCGGAGAGATACGCAGTATTTT.

DNA for the CDR3: TGTGCCAGCAGCTTTTCCCAGTGGGATGAGCAGTTCTTC. As protein: CASSFSQWDEQFF. The chain links TRBV7-4 to TRBJ2-1; D is undetermined. The V end lost 3 bases, the J end lost 8 bases, and 11 bases lay between the germline ends. Germline V lookup: CDR1 SGHVT, CDR2 SQSDAQ. The CDR3 is 13 amino acids. Full variable domain (missing parts from reference TRBV7-4 and TRBJ2-1): GAGVSQSPRYKVAKRGRDVALRCDSISGHVTLYWYRQTLGQGSEVLTYSQSDAQRDKSGRPSGRFSAERPERSVSTLKIQRTEQGDSAVYLCASSFSQWDEQFFGPGTRLTVL.

V is TRBV7-3 and J is TRBJ2-2; 9 bases are shared with TRBD2. The CDR3 extends over 18 amino acids. The V segment lost 4 bases and the J segment 7 bases; nucleotides outside the gene matches: 16. Germline-derived CDR1 and CDR2 are SGHTA and FQGTGA. DNA for the CDR3: TGTGCCAGCAGCTCCGCCCCCGCGGTAGCGGGAGTTGACGGGGAGCTGTTTTTT. This encodes CASSSAPAVAGVDGELFF.

Details on this clonotype: One end of the junction varies from germline; a read error may be responsible. The chain links TRBV6-2 or TRBV6-3 to TRBJ2-1; no firm D call. The CDR3 totals 17 residues. The germline gives CDR1 MNHEY, CDR2 SVGEGT. Here the CDR3 DNA reads TGTGCCAGCAGTTACTCTGCCTTAAGGGTGCTGTCGGAGACCCAGGTCTTC. Its protein is CASSYSALRVLSETQVF.

This clonotype was found many times. The chain combines TRBV6-1 with TRBJ2-1; tentative D call: TRBD1 (6 bases). Germline V gene lookup returns CDR1 MNHNS and CDR2 SASEGT. V was cut by 2 bases and J by 10 bases, with 15 bases left in between. The length of the CDR3 is 14 residues. The CDR3: CASSEYGTNYEQFF. Here the CDR3 DNA reads TGTGCCAGCAGTGAATATGGGACAAACTACGAGCAGTTCTTC.

In this sample, this clonotype turned up a few times. V and J are TRBV7-2 and TRBJ2-3; TRBD1 might be the D (6 bases). The CDR3 is made up of 14 amino acids. Deletions cut 5 bases from V and 3 bases from J, with 12 bases between. Germline assignment: CDR1 SGHTA and CDR2 FQGNSA. CDR3 region: CASSPDSVTDTQYF. The DNA of the CDR3 is TGTGCCAGCAGCCCGGACAGTGTGACAGATACGCAGTATTTT.

This chain connects TRBV4-1 to TRBJ2-1; unclear D gene. The end of the DNA is better explained by TRBJ2-7, so the J call may be wrong. Germline CDR1 and CDR2: MGHRA and YSYEKL. This CDR3 comprises 15 residues. The CDR3 nucleotides are TGCGCCAGCAGCCAAGATCCCCTAAGGGCCAATGAGCAGTACTTC. Translating gives CASSQDPLRANEQYF.

J is TRBJ2-1 and V is TRBV11-3, with 12 bases matching TRBD2. Trimming cost V 5 bases and J 7 bases; bases outside gene matches: 9. From germline, CDR1 is SGHNT and CDR2 YENEEA. The CDR3 runs to 16 residues. CDR3 loop: CASSPPSGRARNEQFF. The CDR3 DNA is TGTGCCAGCAGCCCTCCTAGCGGGAGGGCCAGAAATGAGCAGTTCTTC.

This chain uses TRBV12-5 with TRBJ1-1; D is possibly TRBD1 (5 bases). V was trimmed by 5 bases and J by 5 bases, leaving 12 bases between them. The CDR3 is 13 amino acids. Germline V gene lookup returns CDR1 LGHNT and CDR2 FRNRAP. The CDR3 protein is CASGLRRGTEAFF. In DNA, the CDR3 is TGTGCTAGTGGTCTACGCCGGGGGACTGAAGCTTTCTTT.

This clonotype turned up a few times. The rearrangement links TRBV6-1 to TRBJ1-4; TRBD1 is a possible D gene (6 bases). CDR3 length equals 14 residues. The V end was cut by 2 bases, the J end by 6 bases, with 10 bases between. Germline CDR1 MNHNS, CDR2 SASEGT. The CDR3 sequence is CASSERRGYEKLFF. CDR3 DNA: TGTGCCAGCAGTGAAAGGAGGGGGTATGAAAAACTGTTTTTT.

V is TRBV6-2 or TRBV6-3 and J is TRBJ1-5, with TRBD1 as a possible D gene (5 bases). The germline V and J ends were trimmed by 6 bases and 4 bases, with 10 bases remaining between them. The germline V gene has CDR1 MNHEY and CDR2 SVGEGT. This CDR3 comprises 13 residues. This CDR3 reads CASSPGLNQPQHF. The CDR3 nucleotides read TGTGCCAGCAGCCCGGGGCTGAATCAGCCCCAGCATTTT.

This clonotype has at least ten counts. The chain carries TRBV6-1 and TRBJ2-1; no clear D gene. The CDR3 totals 12 residues. V was pared by 5 bases and J by 3 bases, with 5 bases between. Germline CDR1 and CDR2: MNHNS and SASEGT. The CDR3 nucleotides read TGTGCCAGCAGTTCTCTCTACAATGAGCAGTTCTTC. Its protein product is CASSSLYNEQFF.

The genes are TRBV7-2 and TRBJ2-2, with a tentative D call TRBD2 (6 bases). V lost 3 bases and J 4 bases, leaving 9 bases between the germline ends. This CDR3 region has 14 residues. CDR1 is SGHTA and CDR2 is FQGNSA in the germline V gene. Here the CDR3 reads CASSFSGGTGELFF. The CDR3 region has the DNA TGTGCCAGCAGCTTTTCCGGGGGCACCGGGGAGCTGTTTTTT.

The rearrangement joins TRBV6-1 to TRBJ1-3, with D unclear. The CDR3 is 13 residues long. Germline V gene lookup returns CDR1 MNHNS and CDR2 SASEGT. Trimming took 5 bases from V and 2 from J, leaving 7 bases between them. DNA of the CDR3: TGTGCCAGCAGTACAGTGGCTGGAAACACCATATATTTT. Translating it yields CASSTVAGNTIYF.

This clonotype was seen many times. In DNA, the CDR3 is TGTGCCAGCAGCTTAGCCAGGGGGACAGGGGGCACAGATACGCAGTATTTT. Protein: CASSLARGTGGTDTQYF. The gene calls are TRBV7-6 and TRBJ2-3, with TRBD1 matching over 10 bases. CDR1 and CDR2 from the germline V gene are SGHVS and FNYEAQ. The length of the CDR3 is 17 residues. Unmatched junction bases numbered 4, after V lost 0 bases and J lost 1 base.